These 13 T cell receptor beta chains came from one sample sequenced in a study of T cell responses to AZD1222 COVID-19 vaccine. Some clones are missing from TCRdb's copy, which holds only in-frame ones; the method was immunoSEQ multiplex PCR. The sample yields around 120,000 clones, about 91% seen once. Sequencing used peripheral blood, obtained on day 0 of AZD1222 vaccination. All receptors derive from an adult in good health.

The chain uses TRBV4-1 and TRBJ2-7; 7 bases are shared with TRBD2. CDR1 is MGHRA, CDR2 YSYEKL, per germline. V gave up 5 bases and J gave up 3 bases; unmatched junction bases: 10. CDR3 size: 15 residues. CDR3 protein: CASSREWEGNYEQYF. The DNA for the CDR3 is TGCGCCAGCAGCAGGGAGTGGGAGGGGAACTACGAGCAGTACTTC.

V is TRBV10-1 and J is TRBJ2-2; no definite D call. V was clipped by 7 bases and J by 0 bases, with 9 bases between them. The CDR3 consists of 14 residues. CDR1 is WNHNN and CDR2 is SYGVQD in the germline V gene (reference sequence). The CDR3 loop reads CASTSVANTGELFF. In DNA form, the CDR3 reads TGCGCCAGCACCTCGGTCGCGAACACCGGGGAGCTGTTTTTT.

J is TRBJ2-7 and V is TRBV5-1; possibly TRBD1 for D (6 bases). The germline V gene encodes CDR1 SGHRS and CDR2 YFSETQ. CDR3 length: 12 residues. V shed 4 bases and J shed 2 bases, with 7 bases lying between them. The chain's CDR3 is CASSPGAYEQYF. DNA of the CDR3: TGCGCCAGCAGCCCAGGGGCCTACGAGCAGTACTTC.

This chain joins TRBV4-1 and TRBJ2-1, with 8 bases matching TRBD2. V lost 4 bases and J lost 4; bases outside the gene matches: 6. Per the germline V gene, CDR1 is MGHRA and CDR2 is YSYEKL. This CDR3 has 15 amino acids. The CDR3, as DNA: TGCGCCAGCAGCCTTACTAGCGGAGGGTACAATGAGCAGTTCTTC. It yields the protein CASSLTSGGYNEQFF.

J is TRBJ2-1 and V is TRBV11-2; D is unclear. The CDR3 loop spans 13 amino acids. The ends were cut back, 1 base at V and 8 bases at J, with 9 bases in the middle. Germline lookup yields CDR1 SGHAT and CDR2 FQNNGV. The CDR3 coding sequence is TGTGCCAGCAGCTTAGGCAGCTGGGATGAGCAGTTCTTC. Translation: CASSLGSWDEQFF.

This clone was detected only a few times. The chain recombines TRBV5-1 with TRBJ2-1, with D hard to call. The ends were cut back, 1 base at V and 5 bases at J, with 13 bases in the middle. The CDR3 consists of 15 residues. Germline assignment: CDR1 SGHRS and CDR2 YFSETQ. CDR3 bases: TGCGCCAGCAGCTTGTCGTTAGCTAAGAACAATGAGCAGTTCTTC. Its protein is CASSLSLAKNNEQFF. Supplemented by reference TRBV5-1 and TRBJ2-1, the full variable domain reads KAGVTQTPRYLIKTRGQQVTLSCSPISGHRSVSWYQQTPGQGLQFLFEYFSETQRNKGNFPGRFSGRQFSNSRSEMNVSTLELGDSALYLCASSLSLAKNNEQFFGPGTRLTVL.

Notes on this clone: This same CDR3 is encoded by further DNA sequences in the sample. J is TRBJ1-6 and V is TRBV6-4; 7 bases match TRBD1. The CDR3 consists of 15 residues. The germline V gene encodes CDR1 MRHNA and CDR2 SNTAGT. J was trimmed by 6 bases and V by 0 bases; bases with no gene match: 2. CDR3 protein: CASSDSAGGNSPLHF. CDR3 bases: TGTGCCAGCAGTGACTCGGCAGGGGGTAATTCACCCCTCCACTTT.

This chain's CDR3 is CASSPGDTETQYF. The CDR3 bases are TGTGCCAGCAGCCCAGGGGATACGGAGACCCAGTACTTC. The rearrangement links TRBV11-3 to TRBJ2-5; tentative D call: TRBD1 (6 bases). This CDR3 region has 13 residues. Germline V gene data show CDR1 as SGHNT and CDR2 as YENEEA. With 5 bases removed from V and 5 bases from J, the gap between germline ends came to 12 bases.

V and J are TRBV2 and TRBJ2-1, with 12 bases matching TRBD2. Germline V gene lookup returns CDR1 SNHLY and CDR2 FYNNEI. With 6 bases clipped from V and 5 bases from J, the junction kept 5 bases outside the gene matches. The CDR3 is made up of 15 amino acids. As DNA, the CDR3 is TGTGCCAGCAGGGAGACTAGCGGGGGCCACAATGAGCAGTTCTTC. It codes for CASRETSGGHNEQFF.

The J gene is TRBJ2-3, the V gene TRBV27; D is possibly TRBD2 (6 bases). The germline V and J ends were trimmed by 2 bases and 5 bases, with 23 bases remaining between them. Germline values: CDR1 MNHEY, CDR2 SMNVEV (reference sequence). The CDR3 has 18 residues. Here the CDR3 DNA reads TGTGCCAGCAGTTTACCCCCTAGGATCAGCGGGCGGATAGATACGCAGTATTTT. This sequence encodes CASSLPPRISGRIDTQYF.

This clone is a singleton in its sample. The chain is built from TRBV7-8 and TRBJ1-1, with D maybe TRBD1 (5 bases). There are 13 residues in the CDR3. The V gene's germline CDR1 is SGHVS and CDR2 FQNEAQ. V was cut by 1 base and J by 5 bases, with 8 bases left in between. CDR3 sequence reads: CASSLGGSTEAFF. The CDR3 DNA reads TGTGCCAGCAGCTTAGGGGGCAGTACTGAAGCTTTCTTT. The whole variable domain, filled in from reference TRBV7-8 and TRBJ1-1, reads GAGVSQSPRYKVAKRGQDVALRCDPISGHVSLFWYQQALGQGPEFLTYFQNEAQLDKSGLPSDRFFAERPEGSVSTLKIQRTQQEDSAVYLCASSLGGSTEAFFGQGTRLTVV.

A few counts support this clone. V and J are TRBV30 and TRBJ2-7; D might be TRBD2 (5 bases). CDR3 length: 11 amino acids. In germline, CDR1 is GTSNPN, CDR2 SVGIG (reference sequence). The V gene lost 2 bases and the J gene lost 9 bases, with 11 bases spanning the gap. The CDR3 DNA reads TGTGCCTGGAGTAAACTCGAGGGGCAGTACTTC. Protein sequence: CAWSKLEGQYF.

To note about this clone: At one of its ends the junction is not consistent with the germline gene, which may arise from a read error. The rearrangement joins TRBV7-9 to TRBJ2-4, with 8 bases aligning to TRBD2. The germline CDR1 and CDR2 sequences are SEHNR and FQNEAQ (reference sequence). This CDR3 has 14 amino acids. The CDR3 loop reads CASSDGLAQNIQYF. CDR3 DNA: TGTGCCAGCAGCGACGGACTAGCCCAAAACATTCAGTACTTC.